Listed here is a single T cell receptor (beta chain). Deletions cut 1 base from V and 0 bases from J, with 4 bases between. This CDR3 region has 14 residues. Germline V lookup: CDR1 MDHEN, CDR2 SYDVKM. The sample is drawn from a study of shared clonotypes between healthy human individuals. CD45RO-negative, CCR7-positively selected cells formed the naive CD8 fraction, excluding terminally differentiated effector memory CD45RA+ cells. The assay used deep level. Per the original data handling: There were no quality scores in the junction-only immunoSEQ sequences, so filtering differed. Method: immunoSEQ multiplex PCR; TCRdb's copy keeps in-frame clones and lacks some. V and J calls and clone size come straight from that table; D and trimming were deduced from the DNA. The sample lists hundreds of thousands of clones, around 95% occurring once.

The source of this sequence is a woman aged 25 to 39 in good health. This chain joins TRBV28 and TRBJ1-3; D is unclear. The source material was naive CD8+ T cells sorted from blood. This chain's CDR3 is CASSLSGSGNTIYF. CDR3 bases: TGTGCCAGCAGTTTATCGGGCTCTGGAAACACCATATATTTT.